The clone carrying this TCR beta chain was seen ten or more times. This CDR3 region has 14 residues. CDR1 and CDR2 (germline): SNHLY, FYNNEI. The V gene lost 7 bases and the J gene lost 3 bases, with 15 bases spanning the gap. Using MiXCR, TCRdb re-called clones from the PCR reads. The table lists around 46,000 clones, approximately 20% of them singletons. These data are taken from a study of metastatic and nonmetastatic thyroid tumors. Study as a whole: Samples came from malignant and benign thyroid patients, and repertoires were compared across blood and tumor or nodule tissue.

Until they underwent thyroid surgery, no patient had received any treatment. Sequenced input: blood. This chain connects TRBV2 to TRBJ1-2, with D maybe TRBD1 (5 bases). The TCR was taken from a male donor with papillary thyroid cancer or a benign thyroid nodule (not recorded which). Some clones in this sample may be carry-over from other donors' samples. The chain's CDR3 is CASTIGGAHYGYTF. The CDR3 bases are TGTGCCAGCACGATTGGAGGGGCGCACTATGGCTACACCTTC.